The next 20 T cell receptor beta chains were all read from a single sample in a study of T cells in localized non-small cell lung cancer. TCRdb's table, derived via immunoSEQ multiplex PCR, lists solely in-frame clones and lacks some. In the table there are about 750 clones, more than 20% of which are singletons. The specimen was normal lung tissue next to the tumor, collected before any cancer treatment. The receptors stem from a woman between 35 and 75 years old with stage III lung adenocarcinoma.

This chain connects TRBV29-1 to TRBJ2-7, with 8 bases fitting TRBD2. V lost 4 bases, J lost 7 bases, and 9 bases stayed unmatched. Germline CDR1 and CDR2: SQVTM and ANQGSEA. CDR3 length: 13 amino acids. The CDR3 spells CSVGKAGAGEQYF. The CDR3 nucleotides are TGCAGCGTTGGGAAAGCGGGAGCGGGAGAGCAGTACTTC.

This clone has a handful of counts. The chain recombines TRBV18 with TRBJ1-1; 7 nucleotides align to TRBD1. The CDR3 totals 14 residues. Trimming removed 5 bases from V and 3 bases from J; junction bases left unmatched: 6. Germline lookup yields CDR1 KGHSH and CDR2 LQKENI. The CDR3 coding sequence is TGTGCCAGCTCATCAACAGACAGGGACACTGAAGCTTTCTTT. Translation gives CASSSTDRDTEAFF.

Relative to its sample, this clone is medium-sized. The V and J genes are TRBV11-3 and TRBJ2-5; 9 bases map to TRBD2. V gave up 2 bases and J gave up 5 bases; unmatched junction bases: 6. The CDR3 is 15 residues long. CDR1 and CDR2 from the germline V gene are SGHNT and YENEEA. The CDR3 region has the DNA TGTGCCAGCAGCTTATTTGCGGGAGGGCCGGAGACCCAGTACTTC. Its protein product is CASSLFAGGPETQYF.

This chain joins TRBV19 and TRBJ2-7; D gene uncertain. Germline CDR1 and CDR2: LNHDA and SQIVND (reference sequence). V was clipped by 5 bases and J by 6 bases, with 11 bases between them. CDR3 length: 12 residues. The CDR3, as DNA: TGTGCCAGTAGTCATGACACCGGCGAGCAGTACTTC. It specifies CASSHDTGEQYF.

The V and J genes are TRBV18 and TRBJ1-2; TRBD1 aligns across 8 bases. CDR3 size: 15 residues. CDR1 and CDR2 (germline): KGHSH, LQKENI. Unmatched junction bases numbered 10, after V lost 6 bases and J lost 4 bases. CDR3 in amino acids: CASSPGQGEGYGYTF. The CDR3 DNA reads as TGTGCCAGCTCTCCCGGACAGGGCGAGGGCTATGGCTACACCTTC.

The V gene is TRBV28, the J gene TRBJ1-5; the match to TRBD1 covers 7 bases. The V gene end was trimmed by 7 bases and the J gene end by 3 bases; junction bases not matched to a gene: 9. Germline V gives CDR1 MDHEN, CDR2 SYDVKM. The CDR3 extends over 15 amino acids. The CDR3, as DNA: TGTGCCAGCACCCCCCTCGACAGGGACAATCAGCCCCAGCATTTT. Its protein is CASTPLDRDNQPQHF.

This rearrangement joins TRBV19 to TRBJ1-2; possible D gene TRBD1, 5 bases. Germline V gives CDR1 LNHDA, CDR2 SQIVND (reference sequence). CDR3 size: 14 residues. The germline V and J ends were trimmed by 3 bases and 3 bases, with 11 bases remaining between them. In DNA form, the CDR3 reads TGTGCCAGTAGTATCGAACAGGAAGACTATGGCTACACCTTC. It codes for CASSIEQEDYGYTF.

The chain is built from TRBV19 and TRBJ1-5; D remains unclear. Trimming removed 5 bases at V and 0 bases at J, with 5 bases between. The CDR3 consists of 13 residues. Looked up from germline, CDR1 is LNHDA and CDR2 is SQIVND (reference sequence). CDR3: CASSQASNQPQHF. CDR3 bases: TGTGCCAGTAGTCAGGCTAGCAATCAGCCCCAGCATTTT.

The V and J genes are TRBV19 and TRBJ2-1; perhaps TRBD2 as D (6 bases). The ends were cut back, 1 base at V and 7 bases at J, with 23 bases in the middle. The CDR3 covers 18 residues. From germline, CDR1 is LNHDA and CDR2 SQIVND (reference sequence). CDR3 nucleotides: TGTGCCAGTAGTATAGGTGGTCGGGCTAGCGTACGTAAAAATGAGCAGTTCTTC. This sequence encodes CASSIGGRASVRKNEQFF.

The chain's CDR3 is CASSLGAGPYNEQFF. The CDR3 DNA reads as TGTGCCAGCAGCTTGGGCGCGGGGCCCTACAATGAGCAGTTCTTC. This sequence joins TRBV11-3 and TRBJ2-1; tentative D call: TRBD2 (6 bases). The V end was cut by 3 bases, the J end by 2 bases, with 11 bases between. CDR3 size: 15 residues. In germline, CDR1 is SGHNT, CDR2 YENEEA.

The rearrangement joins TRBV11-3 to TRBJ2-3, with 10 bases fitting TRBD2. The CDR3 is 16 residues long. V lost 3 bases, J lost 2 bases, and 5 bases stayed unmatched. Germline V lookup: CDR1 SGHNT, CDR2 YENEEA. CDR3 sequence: CASSLATSGYTDTQYF. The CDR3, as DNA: TGTGCCAGCAGCTTGGCGACTAGCGGGTACACAGATACGCAGTATTTT.

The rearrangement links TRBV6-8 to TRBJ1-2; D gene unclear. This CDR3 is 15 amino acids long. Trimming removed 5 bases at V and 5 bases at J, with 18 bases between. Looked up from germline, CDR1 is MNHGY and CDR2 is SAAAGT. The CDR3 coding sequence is TGTGCCAGCAGTCTCCGACACCTCAGGAGTTATGGCTACACCTTC. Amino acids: CASSLRHLRSYGYTF.

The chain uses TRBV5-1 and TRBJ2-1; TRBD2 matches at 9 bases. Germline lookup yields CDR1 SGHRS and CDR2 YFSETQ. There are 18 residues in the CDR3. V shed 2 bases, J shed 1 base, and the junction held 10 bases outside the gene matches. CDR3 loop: CASSFSLAGYVSYNEQFF. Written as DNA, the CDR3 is TGCGCCAGCAGCTTTAGTCTAGCGGGGTATGTGTCCTACAATGAGCAGTTCTTC.

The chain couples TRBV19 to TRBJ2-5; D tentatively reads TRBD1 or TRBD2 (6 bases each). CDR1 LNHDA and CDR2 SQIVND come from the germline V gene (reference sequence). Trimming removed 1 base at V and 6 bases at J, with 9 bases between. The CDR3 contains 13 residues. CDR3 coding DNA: TGTGCCAGTAGTATAGCGGGGGCACAGACCCAGTACTTC. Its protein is CASSIAGAQTQYF.

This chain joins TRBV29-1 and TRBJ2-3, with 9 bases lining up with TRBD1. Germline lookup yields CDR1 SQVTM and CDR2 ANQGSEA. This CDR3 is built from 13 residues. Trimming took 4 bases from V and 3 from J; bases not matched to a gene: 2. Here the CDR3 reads CSVAQGATDTQYF. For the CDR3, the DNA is TGCAGCGTTGCACAGGGGGCAACAGATACGCAGTATTTT.

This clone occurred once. The CDR3 here is CASGAGQAGAEAFF. The CDR3 nucleotides read TGTGCCAGTGGGGCGGGACAGGCGGGGGCTGAAGCTTTCTTT. The genes are TRBV19 and TRBJ1-1; 8 bases are shared with TRBD1. The germline V gene encodes CDR1 LNHDA and CDR2 SQIVND (reference sequence). J was trimmed by 6 bases and V by 8 bases; bases with no gene match: 11. The CDR3 extends over 14 amino acids.

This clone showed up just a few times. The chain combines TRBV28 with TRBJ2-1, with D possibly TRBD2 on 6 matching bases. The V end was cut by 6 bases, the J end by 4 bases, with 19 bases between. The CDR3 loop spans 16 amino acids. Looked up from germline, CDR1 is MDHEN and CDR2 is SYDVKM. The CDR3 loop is CASSVVGEDRYNEQFF. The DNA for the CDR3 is TGTGCCAGCAGCGTGGTGGGGGAGGACCGTTACAATGAGCAGTTCTTC. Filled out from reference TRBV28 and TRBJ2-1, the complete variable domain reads DVKVTQSSRYLVKRTGEKVFLECVQDMDHENMFWYRQDPGLGLRLIYFSYDVKMKEKGDIPEGYSVSREKKERFSLILESASTNQTSMYLCASSVVGEDRYNEQFFGPGTRLTVL.

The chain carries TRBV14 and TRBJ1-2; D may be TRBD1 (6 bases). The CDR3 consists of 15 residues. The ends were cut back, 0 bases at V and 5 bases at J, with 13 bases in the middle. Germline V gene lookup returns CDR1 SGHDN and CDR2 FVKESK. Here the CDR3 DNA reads TGTGCCAGCAGCCAAGAGAACAGGGATAGATATGGCTACACCTTC. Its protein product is CASSQENRDRYGYTF.

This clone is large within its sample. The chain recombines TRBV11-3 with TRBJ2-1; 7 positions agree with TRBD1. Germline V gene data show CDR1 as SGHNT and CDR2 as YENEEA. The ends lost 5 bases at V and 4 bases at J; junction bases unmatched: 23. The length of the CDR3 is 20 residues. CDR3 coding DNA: TGTGCCAGCAGCCCCGGGCCTCGGGACAGAAAACCAAGGCCTTACAATGAGCAGTTCTTC. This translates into CASSPGPRDRKPRPYNEQFF. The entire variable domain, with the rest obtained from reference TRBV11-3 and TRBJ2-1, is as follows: EAGVVQSPRYKIIEKKQPVAFWCNPISGHNTLYWYLQNLGQGPELLIRYENEEAVDDSQLPKDRFSAERLKGVDSTLKIQPAELGDSAVYLCASSPGPRDRKPRPYNEQFFGPGTRLTVL.

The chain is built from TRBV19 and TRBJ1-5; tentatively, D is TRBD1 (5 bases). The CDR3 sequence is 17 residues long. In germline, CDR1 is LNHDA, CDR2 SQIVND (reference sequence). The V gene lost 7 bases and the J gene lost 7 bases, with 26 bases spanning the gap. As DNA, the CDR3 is TGTGCCAGTACTACGGACTCAGGGATGTGGGGAGGCCAGCCCCAGCATTTT. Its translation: CASTTDSGMWGGQPQHF.